Detailed here is one TCR beta chain. Only in-frame clones appear in the TCRdb table, and some are missing; sequencing was by immunoSEQ multiplex PCR. The sample yields 190,000 or so clones, 87% seen once. This sample is part of a study of blood T cell repertoires in COVID-19. The germline CDR1 and CDR2 sequences are PRHDT and FYEKMQ (reference sequence). Trimming took 6 bases from V and 6 from J, leaving 12 bases between them. The CDR3 sequence is 12 residues long. Sequenced material: PBMCs or T cells enriched from blood (not recorded which). The TCR comes from a man younger than 35 with acute COVID-19. The V gene is TRBV13, the J gene TRBJ2-7, with D possibly being TRBD1 (6 bases). The chain's CDR3 is CASSNRVGEQYF. Written as DNA, the CDR3 is TGTGCCAGCAGTAACAGGGTCGGCGAGCAGTACTTC.